This entry features one TCR beta chain sequence. This entry belongs to a study of blood T cell repertoires in COVID-19. In the study overall: Collection of acute and convalescent COVID-19 samples took place in the United States, Italy and Spain. The cDNA or gDNA used as material had been derived from T cells, B-cell-depleted T cells, or PBMCs.

This CDR3 is built from 17 residues. Per germline, CDR1 SGHTA and CDR2 FQGNSA. The V segment lost 1 base and the J segment 2 bases; nucleotides outside the gene matches: 7. Source study methods: Amplification from reference gene primers served as the basis for estimated nucleated cell counts. Clones were sequenced by immunoSEQ multiplex PCR, and TCRdb holds only the in-frame ones, with some missing. From that table come the V and J calls and clone size; the DNA was used to work out D and trimming. The sample includes 200,000 to 250,000 clones, about 91% of them seen just once. This sequence was found in a woman aged 25 to 39 with COVID-19, enrolled during active disease. The sequencing input was peripheral blood. The chain has TRBV7-2 and TRBJ2-3; 9 bases agree with TRBD2. The CDR3 nucleotides are TGTGCCAGCAGCTTAGTGGTAGCGGGGGCAAACACAGATACGCAGTATTTT. Translating it yields CASSLVVAGANTDTQYF.